These 21 T cell receptor beta chains share one sample of origin, sequenced in a study of T cell responses to AZD1222 COVID-19 vaccine (dated by TCRdb to 2020 to 2023). The library came from the immunoSEQ multiplex PCR assay. The clones in this table, taken by TCRdb from immuneACCESS, are in-frame only. Not every clone is retained; where verified, under half of the shortfall comes from an unresolved V gene, and the cause of the rest is unknown. The sample table records 150,000 to 200,000 clones; 70% to 90% of these occur just once. The ten most abundant clones make up approximately 10% of the sample. Read against the paper, the sample's time point label means: about 28 days (+/-7) after the second vaccine dose. The source material was peripheral blood, sampled 28 days after the second AZD1222 dose. These receptors came from an adult who received the AZD1222 COVID-19 vaccine.

The V call is TRBV6-2 or TRBV6-3, the J call TRBJ2-7; D remains ambiguous. Per germline, CDR1 MNHEY and CDR2 SVGEGT. The CDR3 extends over 12 amino acids. Between the trimmed V and J ends, which lost 5 bases and 0 bases, there was a span of 5 bases. CDR3 region: CASSPTSYEQYF. CDR3 DNA sequence: TGTGCCAGCAGTCCCACCTCCTACGAGCAGTACTTC.

The V gene is TRBV5-6, the J gene TRBJ1-2; D gene unclear. Per the germline V gene, CDR1 is SGHDT and CDR2 is YYEEEE. Trimming took 2 bases from V and 1 from J, leaving 6 bases between them. The CDR3 consists of 13 residues. Here the CDR3 DNA reads TGTGCCAGCAGCTTAAACAGTAACTATGGCTACACCTTC. Translating gives CASSLNSNYGYTF.

The gene calls are TRBV14 and TRBJ2-7; D is uncertain. CDR1 SGHDN and CDR2 FVKESK come from the germline V gene. This CDR3 is 15 amino acids long. With 1 base removed from V and 2 bases from J, the gap between germline ends came to 12 bases. The CDR3, as DNA: TGTGCCAGCAGCCAAGTTGTCGGACCTACCTACGAGCAGTACTTC. Protein: CASSQVVGPTYEQYF.

The rearrangement links TRBV4-2 to TRBJ1-1, with D possibly TRBD1 on 6 matching bases. V lost 3 bases, J lost 0 bases, and 14 bases lay in between. The CDR3 extends over 16 amino acids. Germline CDR1 LGHNA, CDR2 YNFKEQ. The CDR3 is CASSQTGEPMNTEAFF. The CDR3 region has the DNA TGTGCCAGCAGCCAGACAGGTGAACCCATGAACACTGAAGCTTTCTTT.

The chain has TRBV29-1 and TRBJ2-7, with a possible D match to TRBD2 (5 bases). Germline CDR1 reads SQVTM; CDR2 reads ANQGSEA. The CDR3 is 12 amino acids. Trimming took off 4 bases at V and 5 bases at J, with 12 bases between the two ends. The CDR3, as DNA: TGCAGCGTTGGGGCCCCCGGGGACGAGCAGTACTTC. The encoded protein is CSVGAPGDEQYF.

The chain joins TRBV11-3 to TRBJ2-3; D is ambiguous. The CDR3 is 14 residues long. V gave up 5 bases and J gave up 2 bases, with 11 bases separating them. Germline assignment: CDR1 SGHNT and CDR2 YENEEA. DNA of the CDR3: TGTGCCAGCAGCCCTGGTCAGGCCACAGATACGCAGTATTTT. This gives the protein CASSPGQATDTQYF. Supplemented by reference TRBV11-3 and TRBJ2-3, the full variable domain reads EAGVVQSPRYKIIEKKQPVAFWCNPISGHNTLYWYLQNLGQGPELLIRYENEEAVDDSQLPKDRFSAERLKGVDSTLKIQPAELGDSAVYLCASSPGQATDTQYFGPGTRLTVL.

The chain is built from TRBV9 and TRBJ1-2; no definite D call. CDR1 and CDR2 (germline): SGDLS, YYNGEE. V was shortened by 4 bases and J by 5 bases, with 12 bases between the two germline ends. The CDR3 contains 13 residues. For the CDR3, the DNA is TGTGCCAGCAGCAGGGAAGTTAGATATGGCTACACCTTC. It codes for CASSREVRYGYTF.

V is TRBV29-1 and J is TRBJ2-6; no clear D. This CDR3 contains 13 residues. V gave up 4 bases and J gave up 4 bases, with 8 bases separating them. Germline V gives CDR1 SQVTM, CDR2 ANQGSEA. CDR3 coding DNA: TGCAGCGTTGTGGCTTCCGGGGCCAACGTCCTGACTTTC. Translating gives CSVVASGANVLTF.

The chain carries TRBV14 and TRBJ1-4; D possibly corresponds to TRBD1 (5 bases). With 1 base removed from V and 12 bases from J, the gap between germline ends came to 18 bases. This CDR3 region has 15 residues. Germline V gene lookup returns CDR1 SGHDN and CDR2 FVKESK. As DNA, the CDR3 is TGTGCCAGCAGCCAAGGGAGGGGTCGAGTTGTTGAACTGTTTTTT. It codes for CASSQGRGRVVELFF. Complete variable domain (other parts from reference TRBV14 and TRBJ1-4): EAGVTQFPSHSVIEKGQTVTLRCDPISGHDNLYWYRRVMGKEIKFLLHFVKESKQDESGMPNNRFLAERTGGTYSTLKVQPAELEDSGVYFCASSQGRGRVVELFFGSGTQLSVL.

The chain is built from TRBV7-8 and TRBJ2-7; no definite D call. CDR1 and CDR2 from the germline V gene are SGHVS and FQNEAQ. The CDR3 runs 13 residues. V lost 4 bases and J lost 2, with 9 bases in between. CDR3 loop: CASSSFSTYEQYF. CDR3 coding DNA: TGTGCCAGCAGCTCCTTCAGTACCTACGAGCAGTACTTC.

This chain links TRBV4-3 with TRBJ2-3; maybe TRBD2 (6 bases). V was cut by 4 bases and J by 0 bases, with 14 bases left in between. In germline, CDR1 is LGHNA, CDR2 YSLEER. The CDR3 runs 16 residues. CDR3 amino acids: CASSLELAVSTDTQYF. CDR3 bases: TGCGCCAGCAGCCTCGAGTTAGCGGTTAGCACAGATACGCAGTATTTT.

The gene calls are TRBV19 and TRBJ2-1; 12 positions agree with TRBD2. The CDR3 has 17 amino acids. V lost 6 bases to trimming and J lost 0 bases; unmatched junction nucleotides: 6. Germline V CDR1 and CDR2: LNHDA, SQIVND (reference sequence). The DNA for the CDR3 is TGTGCCAGTAGCGGACTAGCGGGGCGTAGCTCCTACAATGAGCAGTTCTTC. It yields the protein CASSGLAGRSSYNEQFF. The whole variable domain, filled in from reference TRBV19 and TRBJ2-1, reads DGGITQSPKYLFRKEGQNVTLSCEQNLNHDAMYWYRQDPGQGLRLIYYSQIVNDFQKGDIAEGYSVSREKKESFPLTVTSAQKNPTAFYLCASSGLAGRSSYNEQFFGPGTRLTVL.

This chain connects TRBV2 to TRBJ2-2; D is unresolved. The CDR3 has 15 amino acids. Per germline, CDR1 SNHLY and CDR2 FYNNEI. V lost 4 bases and J lost 5, with 14 bases in between. CDR3 in amino acids: CASSGWLPRTGELFF. CDR3 bases: TGTGCCAGCAGTGGATGGCTACCAAGAACCGGGGAGCTGTTTTTT. The full variable domain, rest sourced from reference TRBV2 and TRBJ2-2, is EPEVTQTPSHQVTQMGQEVILRCVPISNHLYFYWYRQILGQKVEFLVSFYNNEISEKSEIFDDQFSVERPDGSNFTLKIRSTKLEDSAMYFCASSGWLPRTGELFFGEGSRLTVL.

This clone came up a few times. This chain uses TRBV12-5 with TRBJ1-4; 8 bases align to TRBD1. J lost 4 bases, V lost 1 base, and 5 bases had no gene match. The germline gives CDR1 LGHNT, CDR2 FRNRAP. The CDR3 consists of 16 residues. CDR3 nucleotide sequence: TGTGCTAGTGGTTTGGCGCAGGGGGCGAGTAATGAAAAACTGTTTTTT. It codes for CASGLAQGASNEKLFF.

This sequence joins TRBV30 and TRBJ2-5, with D maybe TRBD2 (5 bases). Germline V gives CDR1 GTSNPN, CDR2 SVGIG (reference sequence). The CDR3 extends over 13 amino acids. V lost 1 base, J lost 6 bases, and 12 bases lay in between. The CDR3 DNA sequence: TGTGCCTGGAGTGAGGACTCCATGAAGACCCAGTACTTC. This sequence encodes CAWSEDSMKTQYF.

The genes are TRBV7-8 and TRBJ1-3, with a tentative D call TRBD1 (5 bases). Germline CDR1 SGHVS, CDR2 FQNEAQ. The V end was cut by 5 bases, the J end by 4 bases, with 15 bases between. The CDR3 extends over 15 amino acids. The CDR3 DNA follows: TGTGCCAGCAGCCGCGGGGGGGGGTCCGGAAACACCATATATTTT. Amino acids: CASSRGGGSGNTIYF.

To note about this clone: A read error may produce the germline difference seen at one junction end. The chain employs TRBV5-5 and TRBJ2-7, with a possible D match to TRBD2 (6 bases). This CDR3 spans 13 amino acids. Germline V CDR1 and CDR2: SGHKS, YYEKEE (reference sequence). DNA for the CDR3: TGTGCCAGCAGTTTGGCGGGATCCTACGAGCAGTACTTC. It yields the protein CASSLAGSYEQYF.

The chain links TRBV5-1 to TRBJ2-6; 9 bases are a match to TRBD1. With 7 bases clipped from V and 2 bases from J, the junction kept 7 bases outside the gene matches. This CDR3 is built from 16 residues. The V gene's germline CDR1 is SGHRS and CDR2 YFSETQ. The CDR3 here is CASSLRQGAGANVLTF. The CDR3 bases are TGCGCCAGCTCACTTCGACAGGGGGCTGGGGCCAACGTCCTGACTTTC.

In this sample, this clone turned up once. This chain links TRBV3-1 (or the pseudogene TRBV3-2) with TRBJ2-4; a weak D match, TRBD1 (6 bases). CDR3 length equals 15 residues. Germline CDR1 and CDR2: LGHDT and YNNKEL (reference sequence). The V end was cut by 4 bases, the J end by 2 bases, with 12 bases between. The CDR3 DNA is TGTGCCAGCAGCCTGAGGGGGAGTTCCAAAAACATTCAGTACTTC. It yields the protein CASSLRGSSKNIQYF.

This chain joins TRBV7-2 and TRBJ2-1, with unresolved D. Germline loops: CDR1 SGHTA, CDR2 FQGNSA. Trimming took off 1 base at V and 6 bases at J, with 10 bases between the two ends. The CDR3 covers 14 residues. The CDR3 loop reads CASSLETGPNEQFF. CDR3 bases: TGTGCCAGCAGCTTAGAAACGGGTCCCAATGAGCAGTTCTTC.

This clone appeared once. The CDR3 DNA reads as TGTGCCAGCAGCCCCCCCCCGGTCACTGAAGCTTTCTTT. Translation gives CASSPPPVTEAFF. The chain uses TRBV7-3 and TRBJ1-1, with no clear D. This CDR3 contains 13 residues. Per germline, CDR1 SGHTA and CDR2 FQGTGA. Trimming stripped 5 bases from V and 4 bases from J, with 11 bases between.